In its sample, the clone carrying this T cell receptor beta chain was seen many times. Its antigen remains unidentified. This CDR3 is 14 amino acids long. CDR1 is SGHDT, CDR2 YYEEEE, per germline. V shed 4 bases and J 8 bases; nucleotides not matched to a gene: 8. TCRbeta library construction was performed incorporating unique molecular identifiers. TCRdb recomputed calls from the PCR reads with MiXCR, one row per CDR3 protein. The repertoire has around 500,000 distinct CDR3 sequences, about 21% of them found once; the top ten carry 13% to 15%. This sample was included in a study of T-cell reconstitution after alpha-beta-depleted transplantation in children. Findings and caveats of the study: Most T-cell counts and diversity one year after the transplant came from T cells that were newly produced. Reportedly, only several hundred clones from non-depleted graft cells drove alpha-beta T-cell counts at about two months.

J is TRBJ2-1 and V is TRBV5-6, with 8 nucleotides matching TRBD1. This specimen consisted of PBMCs, mostly from graft donor cells, obtained 360 days after TCRalphabeta/CD19-depleted stem cell transplant. The sequence was collected from a boy younger than two who had a stem cell transplant for acute myeloid leukemia, so the T cells may come from the graft donor. The CDR3 DNA sequence: TGTGCCAGCAGCCGCGCCGGGACAGGCGATGAGCAGTTCTTC. Residues: CASSRAGTGDEQFF.